This T cell receptor beta chain was captured in a study of shared clonotypes between healthy human individuals. Measured with immunoSEQ multiplex PCR; TCRdb has only the in-frame clones, and not every one. The table records under 2.5 million clones, around 93% of them present only once. Between the trimmed V and J ends, which lost 4 bases and 1 base, there was a span of 17 bases. This CDR3 region has 16 residues. CDR1 and CDR2 (germline): SGHKS, YYEKEE (reference sequence). The donors were all Caucasian adults (living in Nashville, Tennessee). Sequences were obtained from naive CD4+ T cells from PBMCs. Subset described: CD45RA+ positively selected. J is TRBJ2-5 and V is TRBV5-5; D is undetermined. This clonotype was sampled from a man aged 18 to 29 in good health. Some clones in this sample may be carry-over from other donors' samples. The CDR3 sequence: CASSPAVGTVQETQYF. In DNA, the CDR3 is TGTGCCAGCAGCCCGGCGGTAGGAACGGTCCAAGAGACCCAGTACTTC.